The source of this TCR beta chain is a study of CD8+ T cells in alopecia areata. For this clone: Its antigen is unidentified.

RNA was isolated and reverse transcribed to cDNA, the sequencing template. Sequenced by immunoSEQ multiplex PCR; TCRdb stores in-frame clones only, minus some. The sample shows 200,000 to 250,000 clones, more than 45% of them seen only once. The CDR3 covers 15 residues. Per the germline V gene, CDR1 is GTSNPN and CDR2 is SVGIG (reference sequence). Germline trimming cut 1 base from V and 5 bases from J; bases unmatched to any gene: 7. The study's findings and limits: Tofacitinib delivered significant drops in scalp clonality and in expanded CD8+ clones among the top 100.

Treatment reported: oral pan-JAK inhibitor, 5-10 mg twice daily. This chain joins TRBV30 and TRBJ1-5; 8 bases fit TRBD1. The source was CD4+ T cells sorted from blood, collected at week 4, from a patient treated with tofacitinib. This sequence originates from a human donor with alopecia areata. CDR3 loop: CAWSAKDRAYQPQHF. As DNA, the CDR3 is TGTGCCTGGAGTGCTAAGGACAGGGCTTATCAGCCCCAGCATTTT.